This TCR beta chain came from a study of cytomegalovirus exposure and HLA in healthy donors. General study points: TCR beta sequences reportedly predicted the HLA-A and HLA-B alleles of most subjects accurately. Another analysis was done later, and it associated approximately 15,000 TCR beta sequences with HLA alleles at 0.05 false discovery rate. High sensitivity and specificity were reportedly achieved when the classifier diagnosed cytomegalovirus status. Most sequenced TCRs were rare (though some public TCRs occurred in many donors).

The PCR used 60 Vbeta and 13 Jbeta primers. Using immunoSEQ multiplex PCR, the repertoire was profiled, and TCRdb retains in-frame clones only, with some absent. Counted here are around 300,000 clones, roughly 89% occurring once; the ten biggest clones make up approximately 2.4%. The CDR3 consists of 15 residues. Germline assignment: CDR1 PRHDT and CDR2 FYEKMQ (reference sequence). Trimming at V came to 5 bases and at J to 1 base, leaving 4 bases not matched to a gene. Of note for this clone: As yet, its antigen is unknown.

The genes are TRBV13 and TRBJ2-1, with 8 bases identical to TRBD1. The origin of this receptor is a young woman in good health and CMV-seronegative. Sequenced input: PBMCs. The CDR3 region has the DNA TGTGCCAGCAGCCTGGGACAGGCGTCCTACAATGAGCAGTTCTTC. Its protein product is CASSLGQASYNEQFF.